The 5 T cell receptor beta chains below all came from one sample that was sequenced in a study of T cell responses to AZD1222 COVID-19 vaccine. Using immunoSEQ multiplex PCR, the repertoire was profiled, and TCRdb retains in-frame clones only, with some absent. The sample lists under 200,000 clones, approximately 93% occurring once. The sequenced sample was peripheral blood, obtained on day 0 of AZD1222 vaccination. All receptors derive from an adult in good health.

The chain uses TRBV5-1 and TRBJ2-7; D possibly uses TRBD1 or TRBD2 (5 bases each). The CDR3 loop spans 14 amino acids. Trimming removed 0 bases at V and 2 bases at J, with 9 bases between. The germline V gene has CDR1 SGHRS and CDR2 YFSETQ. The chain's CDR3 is CASSLVGGAYEQYF. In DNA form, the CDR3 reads TGCGCCAGCAGCTTGGTTGGGGGAGCCTACGAGCAGTACTTC.

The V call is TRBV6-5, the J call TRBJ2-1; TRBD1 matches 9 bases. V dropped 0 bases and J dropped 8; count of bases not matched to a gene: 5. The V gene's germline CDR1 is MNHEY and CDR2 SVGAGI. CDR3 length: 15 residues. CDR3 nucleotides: TGTGCCAGCAGTTACTCCTGGACAGGGGCCCATGAGCAGTTCTTC. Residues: CASSYSWTGAHEQFF.

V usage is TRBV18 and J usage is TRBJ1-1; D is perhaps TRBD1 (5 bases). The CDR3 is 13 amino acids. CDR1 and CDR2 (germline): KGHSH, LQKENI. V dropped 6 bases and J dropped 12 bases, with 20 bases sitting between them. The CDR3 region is CASSDRDGVETFF. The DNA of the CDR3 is TGTGCCAGCTCGGACCGGGACGGCGTGGAGACTTTCTTT.

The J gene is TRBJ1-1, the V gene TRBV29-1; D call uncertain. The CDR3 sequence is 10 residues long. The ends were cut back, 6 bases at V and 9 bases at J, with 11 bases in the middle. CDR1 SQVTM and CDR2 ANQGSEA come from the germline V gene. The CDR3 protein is CSVKKGKAFF. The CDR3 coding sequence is TGCAGCGTCAAAAAAGGGAAAGCTTTCTTT.

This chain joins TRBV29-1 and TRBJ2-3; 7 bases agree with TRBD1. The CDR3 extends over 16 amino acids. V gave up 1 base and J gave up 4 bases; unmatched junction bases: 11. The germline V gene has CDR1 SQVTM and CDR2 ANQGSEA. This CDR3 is CSVEGMDRISPDTQYF. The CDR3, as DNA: TGCAGCGTTGAAGGCATGGACAGGATATCCCCAGATACGCAGTATTTT.